This T cell receptor (beta chain) was recovered during a study of shared clonotypes between healthy human individuals. Germline V CDR1 and CDR2: MNHEY, SMNVEV (reference sequence). J lost 5 bases, V lost 7 bases, and 7 bases had no gene match. The CDR3 is 14 residues long. As handled by the study authors: ImmunoSEQ junction-only sequences lacked quality scores, so their filtering differed. Clones were sequenced by immunoSEQ multiplex PCR, and TCRdb holds only the in-frame ones, with some missing. The D gene and trimming were derived from the DNA, and the V and J assignments and clone size from that table. The data show around 1.1 million clones, about 72% seen once.

V is TRBV27 and J is TRBJ2-1; TRBD2 aligns across 8 bases. The TCR originated in a man between 18 and 29 years old in good health. Some clones in this sample may be carry-over from other donors' samples. The sample comprised memory CD4+ T cells from PBMCs. Described subset: CD45RA-negative fraction. The CDR3 sequence is CASIGTSGNNEQFF. DNA of the CDR3: TGTGCCAGCATAGGAACTAGCGGCAACAATGAGCAGTTCTTC.